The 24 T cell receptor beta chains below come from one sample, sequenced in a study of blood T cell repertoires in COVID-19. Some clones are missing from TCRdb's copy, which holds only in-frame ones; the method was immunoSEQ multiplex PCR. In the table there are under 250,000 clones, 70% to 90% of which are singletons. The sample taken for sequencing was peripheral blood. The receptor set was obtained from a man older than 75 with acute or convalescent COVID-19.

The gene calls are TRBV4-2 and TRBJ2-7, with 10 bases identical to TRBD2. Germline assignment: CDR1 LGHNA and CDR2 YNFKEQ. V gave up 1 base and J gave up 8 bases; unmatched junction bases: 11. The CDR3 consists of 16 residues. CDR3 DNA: TGTGCCAGCAGCCAAGGACTAGCGGGTCCTCAAAGCCAGCAGTACTTC. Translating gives CASSQGLAGPQSQQYF.

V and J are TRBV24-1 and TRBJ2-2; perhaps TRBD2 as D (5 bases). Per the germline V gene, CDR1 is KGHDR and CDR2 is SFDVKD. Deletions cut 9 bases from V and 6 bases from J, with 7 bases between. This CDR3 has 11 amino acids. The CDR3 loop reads CATLGAGELFF. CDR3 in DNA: TGTGCCACCCTCGGGGCCGGGGAGCTGTTTTTT.

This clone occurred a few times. This chain's CDR3 is CASSARLAGGVDTQYF. DNA for the CDR3: TGTGCCAGCAGCGCCCGGCTAGCGGGAGGAGTAGATACGCAGTATTTT. The chain employs TRBV9 and TRBJ2-3; 11 positions agree with TRBD2. Germline-derived CDR1 and CDR2 are SGDLS and YYNGEE. V gave up 3 bases and J gave up 5 bases; unmatched junction bases: 8. The CDR3 consists of 16 residues.

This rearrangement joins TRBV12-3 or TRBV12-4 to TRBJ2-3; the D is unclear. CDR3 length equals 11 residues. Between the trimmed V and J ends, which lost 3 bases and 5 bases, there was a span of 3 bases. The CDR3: CASSFRDTQYF. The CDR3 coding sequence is TGTGCCAGCAGTTTTAGAGATACGCAGTATTTT.

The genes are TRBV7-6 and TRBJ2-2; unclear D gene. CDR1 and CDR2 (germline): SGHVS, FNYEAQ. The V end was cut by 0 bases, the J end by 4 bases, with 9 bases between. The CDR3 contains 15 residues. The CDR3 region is CASSLARGRTGELFF. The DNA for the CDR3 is TGTGCCAGCAGCTTAGCCCGAGGCCGCACCGGGGAGCTGTTTTTT.

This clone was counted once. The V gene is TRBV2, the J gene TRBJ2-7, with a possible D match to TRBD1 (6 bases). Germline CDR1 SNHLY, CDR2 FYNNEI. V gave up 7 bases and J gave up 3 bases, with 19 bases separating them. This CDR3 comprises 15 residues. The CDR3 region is CASTTGGQGSYEQYF. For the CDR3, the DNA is TGTGCCAGCACAACTGGAGGTCAGGGGAGCTACGAGCAGTACTTC.

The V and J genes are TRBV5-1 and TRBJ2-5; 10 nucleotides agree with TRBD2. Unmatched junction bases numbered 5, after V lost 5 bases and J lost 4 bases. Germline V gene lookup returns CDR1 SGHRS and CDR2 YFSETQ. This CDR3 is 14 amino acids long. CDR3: CASSLAGVGETQYF. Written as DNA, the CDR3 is TGCGCCAGCAGTCTAGCGGGGGTCGGAGAGACCCAGTACTTC.

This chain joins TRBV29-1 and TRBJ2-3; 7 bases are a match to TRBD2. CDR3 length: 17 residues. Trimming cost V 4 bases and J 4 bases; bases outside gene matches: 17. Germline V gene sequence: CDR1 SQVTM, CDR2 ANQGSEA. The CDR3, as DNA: TGCAGCGTTGGGCACCCCAGTGACGGGAGCGGGGCAGATACGCAGTATTTT. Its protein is CSVGHPSDGSGADTQYF.

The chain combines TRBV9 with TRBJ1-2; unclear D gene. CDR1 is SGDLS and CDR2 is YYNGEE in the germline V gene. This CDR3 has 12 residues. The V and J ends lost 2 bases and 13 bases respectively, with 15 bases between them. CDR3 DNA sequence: TGTGCCAGCAGCGTGGGAGAAAAGGGTGGCACCTTC. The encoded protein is CASSVGEKGGTF.

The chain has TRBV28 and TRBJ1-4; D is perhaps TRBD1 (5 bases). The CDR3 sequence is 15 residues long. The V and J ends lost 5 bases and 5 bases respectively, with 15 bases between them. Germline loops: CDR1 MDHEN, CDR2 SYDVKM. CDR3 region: CASSPGRGRNEKLFF. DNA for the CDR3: TGTGCCAGCAGTCCCGGGCGGGGCCGGAATGAAAAACTGTTTTTT.

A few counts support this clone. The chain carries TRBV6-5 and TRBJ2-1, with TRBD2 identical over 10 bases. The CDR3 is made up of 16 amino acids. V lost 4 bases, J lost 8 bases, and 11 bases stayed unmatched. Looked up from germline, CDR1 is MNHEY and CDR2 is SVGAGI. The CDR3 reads CASSWPEGAGGDEQFF. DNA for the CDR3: TGTGCCAGCAGTTGGCCCGAGGGAGCGGGGGGGGATGAGCAGTTCTTC.

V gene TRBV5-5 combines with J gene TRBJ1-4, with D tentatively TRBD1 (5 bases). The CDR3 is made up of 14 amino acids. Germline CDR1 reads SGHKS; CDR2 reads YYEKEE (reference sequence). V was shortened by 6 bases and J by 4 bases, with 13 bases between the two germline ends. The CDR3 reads CASTPGDFNEKLFF. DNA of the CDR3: TGTGCCAGCACACCGGGGGACTTTAATGAAAAACTGTTTTTT. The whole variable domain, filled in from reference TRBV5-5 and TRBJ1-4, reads DAGVTQSPTHLIKTRGQQVTLRCSPISGHKSVSWYQQVLGQGPQFIFQYYEKEERGRGNFPDRFSARQFPNYSSELNVNALLLGDSALYLCASTPGDFNEKLFFGSGTQLSVL.

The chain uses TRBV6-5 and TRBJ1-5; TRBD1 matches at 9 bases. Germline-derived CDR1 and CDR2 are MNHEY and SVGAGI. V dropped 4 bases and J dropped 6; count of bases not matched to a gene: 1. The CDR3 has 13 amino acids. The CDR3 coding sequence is TGTGCCAGCAGTTTGGACAGGGGTCAGCCCCAGCATTTT. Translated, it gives CASSLDRGQPQHF.

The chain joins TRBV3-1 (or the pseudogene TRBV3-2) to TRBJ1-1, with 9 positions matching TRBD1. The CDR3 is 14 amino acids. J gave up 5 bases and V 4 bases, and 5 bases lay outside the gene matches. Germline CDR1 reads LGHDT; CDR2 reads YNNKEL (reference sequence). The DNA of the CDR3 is TGTGCCAGCAGCCCGGACAGGGGCCGAACTGAAGCTTTCTTT. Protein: CASSPDRGRTEAFF.

The CDR3 nucleotides are TGCGCCAGCAGTGAGGAGAACAGGGTGAGACAGCCCCAGCATTTT. Translation: CASSEENRVRQPQHF. This chain uses TRBV10-2 with TRBJ1-5, with D possibly TRBD1 on 6 matching bases. The CDR3 extends over 15 amino acids. The V end was cut by 2 bases, the J end by 7 bases, with 15 bases between. The germline gives CDR1 WSHSY, CDR2 SAAADI.

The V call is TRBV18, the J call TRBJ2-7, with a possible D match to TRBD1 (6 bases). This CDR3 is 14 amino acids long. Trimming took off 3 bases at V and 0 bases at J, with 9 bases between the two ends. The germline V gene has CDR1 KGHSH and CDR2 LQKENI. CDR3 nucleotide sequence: TGTGCCAGCTCACCTAGACAGGACTCCTACGAGCAGTACTTC. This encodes CASSPRQDSYEQYF.

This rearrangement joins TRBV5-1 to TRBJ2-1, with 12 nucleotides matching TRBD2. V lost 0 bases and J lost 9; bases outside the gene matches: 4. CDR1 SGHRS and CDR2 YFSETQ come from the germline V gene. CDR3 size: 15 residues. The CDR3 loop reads CASSLVTSGGSEQFF. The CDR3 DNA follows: TGCGCCAGCAGCTTGGTGACTAGCGGGGGTAGTGAGCAGTTCTTC.

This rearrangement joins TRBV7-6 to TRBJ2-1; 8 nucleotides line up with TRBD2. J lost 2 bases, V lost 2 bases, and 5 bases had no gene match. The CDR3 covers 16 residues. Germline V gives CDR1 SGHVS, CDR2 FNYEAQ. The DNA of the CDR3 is TGTGCCAGCAGCTTAATTGGCGGGGGGACCTACAATGAGCAGTTCTTC. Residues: CASSLIGGGTYNEQFF.

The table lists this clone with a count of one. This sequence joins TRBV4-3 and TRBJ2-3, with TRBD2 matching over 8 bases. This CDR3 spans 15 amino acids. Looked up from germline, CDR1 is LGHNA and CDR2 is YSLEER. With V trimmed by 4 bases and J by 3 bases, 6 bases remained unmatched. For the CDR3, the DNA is TGCGCCAGCAGCCGCGGCGGGGGGTGGACAGATACGCAGTATTTT. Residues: CASSRGGGWTDTQYF.

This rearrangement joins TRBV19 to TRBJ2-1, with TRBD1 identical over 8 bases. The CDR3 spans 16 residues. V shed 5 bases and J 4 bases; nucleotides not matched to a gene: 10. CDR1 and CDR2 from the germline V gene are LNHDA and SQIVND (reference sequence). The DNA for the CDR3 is TGTGCCAGTAGTTCCAATGGACAGGGAATATACAATGAGCAGTTCTTC. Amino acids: CASSSNGQGIYNEQFF.

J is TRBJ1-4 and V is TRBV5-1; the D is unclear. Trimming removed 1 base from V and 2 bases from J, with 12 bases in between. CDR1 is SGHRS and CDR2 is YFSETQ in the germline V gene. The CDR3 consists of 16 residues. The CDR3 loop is CASSLFGSGTNEKLFF. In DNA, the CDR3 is TGCGCCAGCAGCTTGTTCGGTAGTGGTACTAATGAAAAACTGTTTTTT.

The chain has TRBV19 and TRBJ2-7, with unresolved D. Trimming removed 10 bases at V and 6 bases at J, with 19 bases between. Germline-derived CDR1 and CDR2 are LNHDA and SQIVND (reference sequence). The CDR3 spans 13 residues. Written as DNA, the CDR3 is TGTGCCACCGCGACCCAAAGTTCGGGCGAGCAGTACTTC. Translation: CATATQSSGEQYF.

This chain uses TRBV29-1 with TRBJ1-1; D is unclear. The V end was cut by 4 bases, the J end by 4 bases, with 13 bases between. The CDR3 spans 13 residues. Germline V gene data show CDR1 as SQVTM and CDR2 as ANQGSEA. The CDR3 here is CSVGRVISTEAFF. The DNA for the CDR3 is TGCAGCGTTGGACGGGTGATTTCCACTGAAGCTTTCTTT.

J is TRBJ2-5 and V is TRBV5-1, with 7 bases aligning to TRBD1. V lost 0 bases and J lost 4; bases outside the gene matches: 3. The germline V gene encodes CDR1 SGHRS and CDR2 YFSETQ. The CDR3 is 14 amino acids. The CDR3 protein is CASSLADRAETQYF. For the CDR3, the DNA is TGCGCCAGCAGCTTGGCCGACAGGGCAGAGACCCAGTACTTC.